The clone carrying this T cell receptor (beta chain) has at least ten counts. These data originate in a study of tumor-infiltrating lymphocytes in oesophageal squamous cell carcinoma. MiXCR, applied by TCRdb to the PCR reads, yields one record per CDR3 protein. The profile shows approximately 20,000 distinct CDR3 sequences, less than 50% of them singletons. V lost 3 bases to trimming and J lost 0 bases, with 9 bases between them. This CDR3 contains 15 residues. Germline V gene lookup returns CDR1 MDHEN and CDR2 SYDVKM. The J gene is TRBJ2-1, the V gene TRBV28; D may be TRBD1 or TRBD2 (5 bases each). Sequenced input: blood. The clonotype was recovered from a male donor with esophageal squamous cell carcinoma. CDR3 protein: CASSFPGASYNEQFF. CDR3 DNA: TGTGCCAGCAGTTTCCCCGGGGCCTCCTACAATGAGCAGTTCTTC. The variable domain in full, completed from reference TRBV28 and TRBJ2-1, reads DVKVTQSSRYLVKRTGEKVFLECVQDMDHENMFWYRQDPGLGLRLIYFSYDVKMKEKGDIPEGYSVSREKKERFSLILESASTNQTSMYLCASSFPGASYNEQFFGPGTRLTVL.